This TCR beta chain was sequenced for a study of tumor and adjacent non-tumor tissue in lung cancer. Study context: Patients comprised 12 adenocarcinoma, a couple of squamous cell carcinoma and 1 small cell lung cancer.

This sample's RNA came from whole unsorted tissue. Germline lookup yields CDR1 SQVTM and CDR2 ANQGSEA. CDR3 length equals 12 residues. This clonotype was recorded a few times. TCRbeta libraries were built with three rounds of nested PCR, modified from ARM-PCR. TCRdb redid the calling of the multiplex PCR reads with MiXCR, one entry per CDR3 protein. The sample lists tens of thousands of distinct CDR3 sequences; roughly 80% were seen once. This receptor was obtained from a woman aged 45 to 65 with non-small cell lung cancer. Sequencing used lung tumor tissue. The chain carries TRBV29-1 and TRBJ2-7; a weak D match, TRBD2 (5 bases). The CDR3 spells CSVEAQRYEQYF. In DNA, the CDR3 is TGCAGTGTGGAGGCCCAGAGGTACGAGCAGTACTTC.